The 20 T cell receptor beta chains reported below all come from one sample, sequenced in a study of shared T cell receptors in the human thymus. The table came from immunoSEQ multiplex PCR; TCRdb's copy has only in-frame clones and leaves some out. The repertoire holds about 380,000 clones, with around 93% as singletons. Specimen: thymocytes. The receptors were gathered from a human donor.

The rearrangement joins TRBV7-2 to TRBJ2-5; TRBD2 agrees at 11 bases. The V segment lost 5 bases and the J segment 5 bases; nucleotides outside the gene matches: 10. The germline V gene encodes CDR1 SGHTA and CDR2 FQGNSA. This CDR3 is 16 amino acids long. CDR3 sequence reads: CASSLPTSGSTETQYF. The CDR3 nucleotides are TGTGCCAGCAGCCTCCCAACTAGCGGGAGTACGGAGACCCAGTACTTC.

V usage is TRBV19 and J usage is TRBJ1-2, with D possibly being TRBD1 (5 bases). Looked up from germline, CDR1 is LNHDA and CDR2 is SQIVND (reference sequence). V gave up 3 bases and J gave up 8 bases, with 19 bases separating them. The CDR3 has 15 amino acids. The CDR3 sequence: CASSILRGAREGYTF. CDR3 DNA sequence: TGTGCCAGTAGTATCCTTAGGGGCGCTCGGGAAGGCTACACCTTC.

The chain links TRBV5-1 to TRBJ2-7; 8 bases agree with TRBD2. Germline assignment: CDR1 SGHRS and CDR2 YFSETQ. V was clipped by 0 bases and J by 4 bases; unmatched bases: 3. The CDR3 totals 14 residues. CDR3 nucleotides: TGCGCCAGCAGCTTGGCACTAGCGGATTACGAGCAGTACTTC. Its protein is CASSLALADYEQYF.

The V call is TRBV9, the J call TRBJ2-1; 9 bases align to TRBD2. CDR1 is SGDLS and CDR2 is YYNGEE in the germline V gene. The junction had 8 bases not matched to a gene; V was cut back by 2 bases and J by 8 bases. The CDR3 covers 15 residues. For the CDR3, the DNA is TGTGCCAGCAGCGTTGGACTAGCGTGGGGTTATGAGCAGTTCTTC. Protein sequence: CASSVGLAWGYEQFF. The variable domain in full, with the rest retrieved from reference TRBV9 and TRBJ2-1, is DSGVTQTPKHLITATGQRVTLRCSPRSGDLSVYWYQQSLDQGLQFLIQYYNGEERAKGNILERFSAQQFPDLHSELNLSSLELGDSALYFCASSVGLAWGYEQFFGPGTRLTVL.

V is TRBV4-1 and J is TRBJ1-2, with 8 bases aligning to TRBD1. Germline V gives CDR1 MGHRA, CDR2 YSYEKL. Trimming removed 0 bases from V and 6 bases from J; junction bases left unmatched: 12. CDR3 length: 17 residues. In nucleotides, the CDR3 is TGCGCCAGCAGCCAAGACCCCTGGGGACAGGCCATTCATGGCTACACCTTC. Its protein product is CASSQDPWGQAIHGYTF.

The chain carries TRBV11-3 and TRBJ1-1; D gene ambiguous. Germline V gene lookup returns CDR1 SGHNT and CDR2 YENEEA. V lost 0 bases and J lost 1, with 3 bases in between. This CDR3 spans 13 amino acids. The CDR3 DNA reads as TGTGCCAGCAGCTTAGACACGAACACTGAAGCTTTCTTT. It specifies CASSLDTNTEAFF.

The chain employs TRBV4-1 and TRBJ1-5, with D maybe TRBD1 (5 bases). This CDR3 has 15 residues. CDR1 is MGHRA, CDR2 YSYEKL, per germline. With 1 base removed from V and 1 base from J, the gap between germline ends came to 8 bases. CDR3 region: CASSQGDVSNQPQHF. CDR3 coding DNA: TGCGCCAGCAGCCAAGGGGACGTAAGCAATCAGCCCCAGCATTTT.

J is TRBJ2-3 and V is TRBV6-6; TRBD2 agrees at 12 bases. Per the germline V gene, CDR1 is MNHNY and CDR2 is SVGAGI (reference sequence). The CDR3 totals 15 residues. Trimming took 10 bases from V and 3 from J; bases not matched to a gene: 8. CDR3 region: CATTPTSGSTDTQYF. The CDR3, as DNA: TGTGCCACCACACCGACTAGCGGGAGTACAGATACGCAGTATTTT.

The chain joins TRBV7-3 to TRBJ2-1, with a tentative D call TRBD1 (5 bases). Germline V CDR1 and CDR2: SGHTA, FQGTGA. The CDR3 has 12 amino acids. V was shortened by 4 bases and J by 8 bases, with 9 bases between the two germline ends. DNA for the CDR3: TGTGCCAGCAGCTCCCAAGGGGATGAGCAGTTCTTC. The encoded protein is CASSSQGDEQFF.

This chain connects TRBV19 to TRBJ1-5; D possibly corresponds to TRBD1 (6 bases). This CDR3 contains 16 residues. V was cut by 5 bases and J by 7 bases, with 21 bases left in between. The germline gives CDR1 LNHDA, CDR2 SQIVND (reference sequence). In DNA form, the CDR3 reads TGTGCCAGTAGTTTCCAACAGGGCAGGAGGCCCCAGCCCCAGCATTTT. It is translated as CASSFQQGRRPQPQHF.

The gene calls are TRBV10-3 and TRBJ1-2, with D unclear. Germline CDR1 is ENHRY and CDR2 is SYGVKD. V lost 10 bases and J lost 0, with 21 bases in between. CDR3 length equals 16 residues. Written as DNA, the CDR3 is TGTGCCACCCTATCCGAGACGCCAGCATCTAACTATGGCTACACCTTC. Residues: CATLSETPASNYGYTF.

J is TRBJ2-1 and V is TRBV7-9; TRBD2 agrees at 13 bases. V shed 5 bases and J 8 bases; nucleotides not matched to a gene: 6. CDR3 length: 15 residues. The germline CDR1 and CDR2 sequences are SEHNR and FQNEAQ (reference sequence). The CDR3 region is CASSVPGLAGYEQFF. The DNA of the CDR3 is TGTGCCAGCAGCGTCCCGGGACTAGCGGGATATGAGCAGTTCTTC.

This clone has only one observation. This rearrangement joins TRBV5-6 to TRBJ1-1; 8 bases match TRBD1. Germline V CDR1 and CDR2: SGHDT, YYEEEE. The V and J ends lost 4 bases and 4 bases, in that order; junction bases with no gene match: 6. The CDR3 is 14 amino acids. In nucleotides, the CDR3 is TGTGCCAGCAGCCCTATTGACAGGGGCACTGAAGCTTTCTTT. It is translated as CASSPIDRGTEAFF.

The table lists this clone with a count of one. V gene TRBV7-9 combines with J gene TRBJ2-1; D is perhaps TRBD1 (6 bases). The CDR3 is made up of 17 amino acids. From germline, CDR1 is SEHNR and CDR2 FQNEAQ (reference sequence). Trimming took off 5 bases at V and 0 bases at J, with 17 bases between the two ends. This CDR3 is CASSPRGRASSYNEQFF. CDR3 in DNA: TGTGCCAGCAGCCCCAGGGGTCGGGCTAGCTCCTACAATGAGCAGTTCTTC.

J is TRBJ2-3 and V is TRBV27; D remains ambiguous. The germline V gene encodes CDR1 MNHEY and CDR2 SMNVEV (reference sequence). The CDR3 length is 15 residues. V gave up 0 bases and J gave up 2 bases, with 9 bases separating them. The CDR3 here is CASSLSDKDTDTQYF. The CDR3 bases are TGTGCCAGCAGTTTATCTGACAAGGACACAGATACGCAGTATTTT.

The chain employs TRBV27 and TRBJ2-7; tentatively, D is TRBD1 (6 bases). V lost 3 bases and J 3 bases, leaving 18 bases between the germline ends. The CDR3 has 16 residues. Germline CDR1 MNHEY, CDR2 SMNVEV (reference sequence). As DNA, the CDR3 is TGTGCCAGCAGTTTCCCCCCACGGACAGCGTACTACGAGCAGTACTTC. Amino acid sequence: CASSFPPRTAYYEQYF.

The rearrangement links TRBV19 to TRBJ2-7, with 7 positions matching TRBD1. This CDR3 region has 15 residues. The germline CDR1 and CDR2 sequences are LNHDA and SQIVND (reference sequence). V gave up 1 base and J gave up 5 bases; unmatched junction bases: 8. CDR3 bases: TGTGCCAGTAGTATAGGAGGTTCAGGGGGAGACGAGCAGTACTTC. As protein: CASSIGGSGGDEQYF.

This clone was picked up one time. For the CDR3, the DNA is TGTGCCAGTAGAACAGGAGATAGCAATCAGCCCCAGCATTTT. Residues: CASRTGDSNQPQHF. The rearrangement links TRBV19 to TRBJ1-5, with D possibly matching TRBD1 (5 bases). The CDR3 contains 14 residues. Germline V lookup: CDR1 LNHDA, CDR2 SQIVND (reference sequence). The V gene lost 6 bases and the J gene lost 0 bases, with 9 bases spanning the gap.

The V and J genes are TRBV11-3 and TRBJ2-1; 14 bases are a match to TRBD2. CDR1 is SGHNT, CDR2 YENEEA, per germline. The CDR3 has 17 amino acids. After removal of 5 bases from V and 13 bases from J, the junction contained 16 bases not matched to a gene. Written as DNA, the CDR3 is TGTGCCAGCAGCCTCACCCTGGGGGGGACTAGCGGGAGAGGTCAGTTCTTC. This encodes CASSLTLGGTSGRGQFF.

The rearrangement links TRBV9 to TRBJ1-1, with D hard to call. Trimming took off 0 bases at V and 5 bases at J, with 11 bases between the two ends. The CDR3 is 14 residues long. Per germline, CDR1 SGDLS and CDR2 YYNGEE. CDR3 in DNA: TGTGCCAGCAGCGTAGGGCGCGGGGAAACTGAAGCTTTCTTT. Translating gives CASSVGRGETEAFF.